This TCR beta chain was recovered during a study of beta chain features in type 1 diabetes. As for the study in general: Sorted cells numbering approximately 110,000,000 were examined across all samples.

The V end lost 6 bases, the J end lost 9 bases, and 15 bases lay between the germline ends. The length of the CDR3 is 13 residues. CDR1 KGHSH and CDR2 LQKENI come from the germline V gene. This clone showed up just a few times. What it binds is not known. The whole isolated RNA underwent reverse transcription, so sequencing captured expressed TCRB transcripts. The table came from immunoSEQ multiplex PCR; TCRdb's copy has only in-frame clones and leaves some out. The sample holds roughly 300,000 clones, 13% to 15% seen once. The study's findings and limits: People with Type 1 diabetes carried modestly yet significantly shorter TCRB CDR3s in all four CD4+ subsets.

The sequencing sample was made of naive CD4+ T cells from blood. The source of this sequence is a man aged 25 to 40 with type 1 diabetes. V gene TRBV18 combines with J gene TRBJ2-1; D may be TRBD1 (5 bases). CDR3 loop: CASSNQGWGEQFF. The CDR3 DNA sequence: TGTGCCAGCTCTAACCAGGGTTGGGGTGAGCAGTTCTTC.